The 10 T cell receptor beta chains in this list originate from one sample, sequenced in a study of cytomegalovirus exposure and HLA in healthy donors. PCR used 60 Vbeta primers and 13 Jbeta primers. Assay used: immunoSEQ multiplex PCR; TCRdb lists only in-frame clones, some missing. The table includes 200,000 to 300,000 clones, 84% detected once. Input material: PBMCs. The receptors were gathered from a woman aged 35 to 49 in good health and CMV-seropositive.

Remarks on this clone: In the same sample, other DNA sequences code for this CDR3. The V call is TRBV5-1, the J call TRBJ2-3, with 7 nucleotides matching TRBD1. The CDR3 spans 15 residues. V lost 0 bases, J lost 0 bases, and 1 base stayed unmatched. Looked up from germline, CDR1 is SGHRS and CDR2 is YFSETQ. CDR3 nucleotide sequence: TGCGCCAGCAGCTTGGGACAGGGTAGCACAGATACGCAGTATTTT. Residues: CASSLGQGSTDTQYF.

This rearrangement joins TRBV18 to TRBJ1-2; D is possibly TRBD1 (5 bases). Germline CDR1 reads KGHSH; CDR2 reads LQKENI. The CDR3 loop spans 15 amino acids. V was shortened by 2 bases and J by 1 base, with 11 bases between the two germline ends. The CDR3 is CASSPIGGSNYGYTF. The CDR3 DNA reads as TGTGCCAGCTCACCAATCGGGGGTAGTAACTATGGCTACACCTTC.

The J gene is TRBJ1-5, the V gene TRBV27; D uncertain. The CDR3 has 13 amino acids. V was trimmed by 6 bases and J by 0 bases, leaving 6 bases between them. Germline values: CDR1 MNHEY, CDR2 SMNVEV (reference sequence). The CDR3 loop is CASRGYSNQPQHF. For the CDR3, the DNA is TGTGCCAGCAGGGGCTATAGCAATCAGCCCCAGCATTTT.

This clone appeared a single time. The chain couples TRBV5-1 to TRBJ2-1, with 9 bases that match TRBD2. The CDR3 contains 17 residues. In germline, CDR1 is SGHRS, CDR2 YFSETQ. The V and J ends lost 2 bases and 2 bases, in that order; junction bases with no gene match: 8. The CDR3 nucleotides read TGCGCCAGCAGCTTAACCCCGGGACTAGCACCCTACAATGAGCAGTTCTTC. Its protein is CASSLTPGLAPYNEQFF. Complete variable domain (other parts from reference TRBV5-1 and TRBJ2-1): KAGVTQTPRYLIKTRGQQVTLSCSPISGHRSVSWYQQTPGQGLQFLFEYFSETQRNKGNFPGRFSGRQFSNSRSEMNVSTLELGDSALYLCASSLTPGLAPYNEQFFGPGTRLTVL.

The V gene is TRBV6-5, the J gene TRBJ1-2; no reliable D call. There are 13 residues in the CDR3. V lost 5 bases and J lost 4, with 11 bases in between. Germline loops: CDR1 MNHEY, CDR2 SVGAGI. CDR3: CASSPTDRYGYTF. In DNA form, the CDR3 reads TGTGCCAGCAGTCCTACCGATCGCTATGGCTACACCTTC.

J is TRBJ2-6 and V is TRBV11-2; 12 bases line up with TRBD1. The length of the CDR3 is 18 residues. In germline, CDR1 is SGHAT, CDR2 FQNNGV. The V segment lost 3 bases and the J segment 2 bases; nucleotides outside the gene matches: 5. CDR3 nucleotide sequence: TGTGCCAGCAGCTTGGGGGACAGGGGGCGAACTGGGGCCAACGTCCTGACTTTC. This translates into CASSLGDRGRTGANVLTF.

J is TRBJ1-2 and V is TRBV6-6, with TRBD1 matching over 7 bases. V dropped 7 bases and J dropped 5; count of bases not matched to a gene: 4. Germline V gene data show CDR1 as MNHNY and CDR2 as SVGAGI (reference sequence). This CDR3 has 12 residues. The CDR3 region is CASNRDSYGYTF. The CDR3 nucleotides read TGTGCCAGCAACAGGGACAGTTATGGCTACACCTTC.

The V gene is TRBV11-2, the J gene TRBJ2-1, with TRBD2 matching 12 bases. This CDR3 is built from 16 residues. The J segment lost 8 bases and the V segment lost 1 base, leaving 6 bases of the junction unmatched. Germline CDR1 is SGHAT and CDR2 is FQNNGV. As DNA, the CDR3 is TGTGCCAGCAGCTTAGGCCTAGCGGGAGGGGACGATGAGCAGTTCTTC. It is translated as CASSLGLAGGDDEQFF.

The table lists this clone with a count of one. The V and J genes are TRBV13 and TRBJ1-2; 7 positions match TRBD1. Germline V gene lookup returns CDR1 PRHDT and CDR2 FYEKMQ (reference sequence). The ends lost 5 bases at V and 8 bases at J; junction bases unmatched: 11. The CDR3 length is 14 residues. In nucleotides, the CDR3 is TGTGCCAGCAGCCGAACTGGACAGGAGAGGGGCTACACCTTC. Translation gives CASSRTGQERGYTF.

The table lists this clone with a few counts. This chain connects TRBV29-1 to TRBJ2-5, with a tentative D call TRBD1 (5 bases). The CDR3 covers 12 residues. Germline V gene data show CDR1 as SQVTM and CDR2 as ANQGSEA. V shed 4 bases and J shed 5 bases, with 11 bases lying between them. The CDR3, as DNA: TGCAGCGTTGTGCGTCAGGGCGAGACCCAGTACTTC. Residues: CSVVRQGETQYF.